This T cell receptor (beta chain) was captured in a study of control samples from healthy donors and cancer patients. Repertoires were generated with immunoSEQ multiplex PCR, while TCRdb's copy carries only in-frame clones and drops some. The table lists 90,000 to 110,000 clones, approximately 90% of them singletons. The CDR3 covers 15 residues. Trimming at V came to 5 bases and at J to 0 bases, leaving 3 bases not matched to a gene. CDR1 is SGHVS, CDR2 FQNEAQ, per germline. The chain has TRBV7-8 and TRBJ1-4; 7 bases match TRBD1. The TCR originated in a woman aged 50 to 60 in good health. The sequenced material came from blood. This chain's CDR3 is CASSVGTATNEKLFF. The CDR3 bases are TGTGCCAGCAGCGTGGGGACAGCAACTAATGAAAAACTGTTTTTT. The variable domain in full, with the rest retrieved from reference TRBV7-8 and TRBJ1-4, is GAGVSQSPRYKVAKRGQDVALRCDPISGHVSLFWYQQALGQGPEFLTYFQNEAQLDKSGLPSDRFFAERPEGSVSTLKIQRTQQEDSAVYLCASSVGTATNEKLFFGSGTQLSVL.